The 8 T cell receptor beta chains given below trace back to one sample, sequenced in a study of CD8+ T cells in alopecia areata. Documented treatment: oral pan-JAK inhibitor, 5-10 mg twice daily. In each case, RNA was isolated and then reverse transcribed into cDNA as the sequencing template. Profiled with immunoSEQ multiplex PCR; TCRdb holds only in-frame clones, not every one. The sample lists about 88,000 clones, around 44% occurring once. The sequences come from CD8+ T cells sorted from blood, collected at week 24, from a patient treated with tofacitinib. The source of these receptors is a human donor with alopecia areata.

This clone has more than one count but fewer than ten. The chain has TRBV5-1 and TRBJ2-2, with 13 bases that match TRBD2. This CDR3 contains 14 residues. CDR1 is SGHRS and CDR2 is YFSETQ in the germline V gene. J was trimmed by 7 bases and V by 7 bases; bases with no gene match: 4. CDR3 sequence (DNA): TGCGCCAGCGGACTAGCGGGAGCTGGCGGGGAGCTGTTTTTT. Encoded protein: CASGLAGAGGELFF.

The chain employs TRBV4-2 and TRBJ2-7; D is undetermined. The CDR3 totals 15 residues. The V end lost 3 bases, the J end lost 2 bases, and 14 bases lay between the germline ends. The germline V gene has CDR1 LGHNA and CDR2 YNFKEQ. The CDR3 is CASSQEWAATYEQYF. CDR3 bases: TGTGCCAGCAGCCAGGAGTGGGCCGCGACCTACGAGCAGTACTTC.

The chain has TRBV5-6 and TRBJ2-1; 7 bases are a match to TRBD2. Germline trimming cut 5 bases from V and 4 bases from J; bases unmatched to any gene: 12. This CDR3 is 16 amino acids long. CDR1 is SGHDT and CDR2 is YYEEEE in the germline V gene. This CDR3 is CASRETAGALYNEQFF. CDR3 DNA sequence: TGTGCCAGCAGGGAAACGGCGGGAGCACTATACAATGAGCAGTTCTTC.

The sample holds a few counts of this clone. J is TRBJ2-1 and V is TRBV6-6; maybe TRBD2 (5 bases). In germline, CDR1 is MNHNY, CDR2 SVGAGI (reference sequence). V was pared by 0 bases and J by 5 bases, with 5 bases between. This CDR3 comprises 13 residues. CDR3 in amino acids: CASSYSRDNEQFF. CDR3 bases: TGTGCCAGCAGTTACTCGAGGGACAATGAGCAGTTCTTC.

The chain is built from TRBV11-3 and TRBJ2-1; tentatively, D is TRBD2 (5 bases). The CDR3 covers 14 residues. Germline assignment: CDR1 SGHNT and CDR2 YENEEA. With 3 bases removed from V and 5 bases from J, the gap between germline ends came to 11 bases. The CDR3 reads CASSFGRANNEQFF. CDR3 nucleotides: TGTGCCAGCAGCTTTGGGCGGGCTAACAATGAGCAGTTCTTC.

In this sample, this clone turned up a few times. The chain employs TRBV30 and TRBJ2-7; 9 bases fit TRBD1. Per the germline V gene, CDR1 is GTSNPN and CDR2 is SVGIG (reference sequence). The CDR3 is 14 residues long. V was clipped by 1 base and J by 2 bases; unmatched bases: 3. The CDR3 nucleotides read TGTGCCTGGAGTGAAGACAGGGGGGCCTACGAGCAGTACTTC. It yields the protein CAWSEDRGAYEQYF.

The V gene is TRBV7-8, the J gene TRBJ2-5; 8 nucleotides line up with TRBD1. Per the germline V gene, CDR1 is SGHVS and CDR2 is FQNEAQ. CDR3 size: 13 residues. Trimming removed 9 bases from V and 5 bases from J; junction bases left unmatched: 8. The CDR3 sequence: CASGTGGGETQYF. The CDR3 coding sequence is TGTGCCAGTGGGACAGGCGGCGGGGAGACCCAGTACTTC.

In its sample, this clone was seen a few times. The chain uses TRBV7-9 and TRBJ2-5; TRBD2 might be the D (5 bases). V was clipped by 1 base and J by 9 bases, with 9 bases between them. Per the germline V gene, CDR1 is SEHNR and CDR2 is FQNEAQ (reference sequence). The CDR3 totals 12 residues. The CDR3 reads CASSLEASPQYF. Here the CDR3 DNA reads TGTGCCAGCAGCTTAGAGGCTAGCCCCCAGTACTTC.